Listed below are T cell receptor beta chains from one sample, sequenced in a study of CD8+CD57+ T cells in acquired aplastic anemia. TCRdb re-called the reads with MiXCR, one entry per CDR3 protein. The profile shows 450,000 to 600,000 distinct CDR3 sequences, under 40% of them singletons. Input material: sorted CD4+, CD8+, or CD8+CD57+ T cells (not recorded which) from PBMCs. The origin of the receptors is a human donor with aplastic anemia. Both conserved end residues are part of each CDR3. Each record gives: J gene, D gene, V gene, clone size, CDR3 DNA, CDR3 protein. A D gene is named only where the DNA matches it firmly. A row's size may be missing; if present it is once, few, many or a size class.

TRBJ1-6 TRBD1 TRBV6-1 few TGTGCCAGCAGAGCATACCGGGACAGGGGGGAAAACTATAATTCACCCCTCCACTTT CASRAYRDRGENYNSPLHF
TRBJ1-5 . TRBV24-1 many TGTGCCACCAGTGAACCTGACGGGCCCAATCAGCCCCAGCATTTT CATSEPDGPNQPQHF
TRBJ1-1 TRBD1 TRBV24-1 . TGTGCCAGCAGCCAAACCCCCAGGGGGACTGAAGCTTTCTTT CASSQTPRGTEAFF
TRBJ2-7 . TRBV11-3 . TGTGCCAGCAGCTTAAGCCAGGGGAGCTCCTACGAGCAGTACTTC CASSLSQGSSYEQYF
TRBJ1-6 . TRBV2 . TGTGCCAGCAGTGATAGTGCCGCGAATAATTCACCCCTCCACTTT CASSDSAANNSPLHF
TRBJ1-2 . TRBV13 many TGTGCCAGCAGCTCACAGGGCCACTATGGCTACACCTTC CASSSQGHYGYTF
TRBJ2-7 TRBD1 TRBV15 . TGTGCCACCAGCAGTTCGGACAGGACGGTCCACGAGCAGTACTTC CATSSSDRTVHEQYF
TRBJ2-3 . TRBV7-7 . TGTGCTAGCAGCACAGTTTTAGGGGATACGCAGTATTTT CASSTVLGDTQYF
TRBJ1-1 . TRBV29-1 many TGCAGCGTTGCGGTGGGAGACCGACACACTGAAGCTTTCTTT CSVAVGDRHTEAFF
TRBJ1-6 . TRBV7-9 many TGTGCCAGCAGCTTGGGGAGTGGGAATTCACCCCTCCACTTT CASSLGSGNSPLHF
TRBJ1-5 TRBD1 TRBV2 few TGTGCCAGCATCTCAGGGGGTCATCAGCCCCAGCATTTT CASISGGHQPQHF
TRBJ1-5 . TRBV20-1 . TGCAGTGCTGGAATAAAACCGCATAGCAATCAGCCCCAGCATTTT CSAGIKPHSNQPQHF
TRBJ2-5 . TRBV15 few TGTGCCACCAGCAGAGCCCTACTAGAGACCCAGTACTTC CATSRALLETQYF
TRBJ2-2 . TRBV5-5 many TGTGCCAGCAGCTTGCTGGGGGAGCTGTTTTTT CASSLLGELFF
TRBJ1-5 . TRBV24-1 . TGTGCCACCAGTGAGACAGCCGGGATGGGCAATCAGCCCCAGCATTTT CATSETAGMGNQPQHF
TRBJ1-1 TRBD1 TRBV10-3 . TGTGCCACGACAGGGGGCATGAACACTGAAGCTTTCTTT CATTGGMNTEAFF
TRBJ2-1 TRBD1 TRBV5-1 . TGCGCCAGCACTACGACAGGGAGACATGAGCAGTTCTTC CASTTTGRHEQFF
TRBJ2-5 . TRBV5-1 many TGCGCCAGCAGCTTGACGCAGGGGCAGGCAGAGACCCAGTACTTC CASSLTQGQAETQYF